Listed here are 17 T cell receptor beta chains from one sample, sequenced in a study of read filtering for tumor transcriptome and immune sequencing. From 400 to 450 ng of RNA, a library with molecular barcoded alpha/delta and beta/gamma adaptors was made. TCRdb reprocessed the reads with MiXCR, giving one entry per CDR3 protein. The sample shows fewer than 50,000 distinct CDR3 sequences, around an eighth of them seen only once. Sequences were obtained from a population of CD138-negative cells sorted from bone marrow. The receptors originated from a donor at least 40 years old with multiple myeloma.

This clonotype was observed at least ten times. The V and J genes are TRBV9 and TRBJ2-2; D not resolved. The CDR3 contains 13 residues. CDR1 is SGDLS, CDR2 YYNGEE, per germline. V lost 0 bases and J 6 bases, leaving 6 bases between the germline ends. CDR3 sequence: CASSVVEAGELFF. CDR3 bases: TGTGCCAGCAGCGTAGTAGAGGCCGGGGAGCTGTTTTTT.

This clonotype was seen a few times. The rearrangement links TRBV19 to TRBJ2-6; weak D call: TRBD2 (6 bases). With 3 bases removed from V and 2 bases from J, the gap between germline ends came to 11 bases. Germline CDR1 and CDR2: LNHDA and SQIVND (reference sequence). This CDR3 has 16 amino acids. This chain's CDR3 is CASSIRRGPGANVLTF. CDR3 in DNA: TGTGCCAGTAGTATTCGGAGGGGTCCTGGGGCCAACGTCCTGACTTTC.

This clonotype was recorded at least ten times. A junction end diverges from the germline sequence, so it may reflect a read error. The genes are TRBV30 and TRBJ1-6; no clear D gene. CDR3 length: 13 residues. Germline V gives CDR1 GTSNPN, CDR2 SVGIG (reference sequence). The CDR3 DNA reads as TGTGCCTGGATATCGGAAGGAAATTCACACCTCCACTTT. The encoded protein is CAWISEGNSHLHF.

Concerning this clonotype itself: This may stem from a read error, because a much larger clone lies one nucleotide away. The chain carries TRBV7-2 and TRBJ2-2, with no clear D. The germline gives CDR1 SGHTA, CDR2 FQGNSA. Trimming took 3 bases from V and 6 from J, leaving 8 bases between them. This CDR3 spans 13 amino acids. CDR3 sequence reads: CASSFRPSGELFF. CDR3 coding DNA: TGTGCCAGCAGCTTCCGTCCGTCCGGGGAGCTGTTTTTT. The full variable domain, rest sourced from reference TRBV7-2 and TRBJ2-2, is GAGVSQSPSNKVTEKGKDVELRCDPISGHTALYWYRQSLGQGLEFLIYFQGNSAPDKSGLPSDRFSAERTGGSVSTLTIQRTQQEDSAVYLCASSFRPSGELFFGEGSRLTVL.

As for this clonotype: A read error may explain this, as a much larger clone is one base away. The gene calls are TRBV19 and TRBJ1-5; 8 bases match TRBD1. The V gene end was trimmed by 4 bases and the J gene end by 2 bases; junction bases not matched to a gene: 7. CDR1 is LNHDA and CDR2 is SQIVND in the germline V gene (reference sequence). This CDR3 has 16 residues. The CDR3 loop reads CASSTWTGLGNQPQHF. The CDR3 DNA sequence: TGTGCCAGTAGTACCTGGACAGGGTTGGGCAATCAGCCCCAGCATTTT. Complete variable domain (other parts from reference TRBV19 and TRBJ1-5): DGGITQSPKYLFRKEGQNVTLSCEQNLNHDAMYWYRQDPGQGLRLIYYSQIVNDFQKGDIAEGYSVSREKKESFPLTVTSAQKNPTAFYLCASSTWTGLGNQPQHFGDGTRLSIL.

This clonotype was seen many times. This chain links TRBV20-1 with TRBJ2-7, with unresolved D. The CDR3 covers 12 residues. CDR1 and CDR2 from the germline V gene are DFQATT and SNEGSKA (reference sequence). Deletions cut 3 bases from V and 6 bases from J, with 12 bases between. CDR3 amino acids: CSASDDFTEQYF. DNA of the CDR3: TGCAGTGCTAGCGACGACTTCACCGAGCAGTACTTC.

In its sample, this clonotype was seen many times. The chain combines TRBV3-1 with TRBJ2-7; D ambiguous. V lost 3 bases to trimming and J lost 6 bases, with 9 bases between them. This CDR3 has 12 residues. Per germline, CDR1 LGHDT and CDR2 YNNKEL (reference sequence). CDR3 residues: CASSHGLGEQYF. The CDR3 DNA follows: TGTGCCAGCAGCCACGGTTTGGGCGAGCAGTACTTC.

This clonotype was seen repeatedly, ten times or more. The chain is built from TRBV10-3 and TRBJ1-5; 8 bases are a match to TRBD1. The CDR3 contains 15 residues. The trim removed 10 bases at V and 0 bases at J, leaving 8 bases unmatched. Germline loops: CDR1 ENHRY, CDR2 SYGVKD. CDR3 nucleotides: TGTGCCACCGCCCTCGACAGGGGTAGCAATCAGCCCCAGCATTTT. Protein: CATALDRGSNQPQHF.

For this clonotype: A far larger clone differs by one base, so this is likely a read error. The rearrangement uses TRBV6-6 and TRBJ2-2; perhaps TRBD2 as D (5 bases). The CDR3 runs 13 residues. In germline, CDR1 is MNHNY, CDR2 SVGAGI (reference sequence). CDR3: CATVEENTGELSF. DNA for the CDR3: TGTGCCACCGTAGAAGAAAACACCGGGGAGCTGTCTTTT.

As for this clonotype: Relative to the germline gene, one junction end is altered; a read error may explain this. The V and J genes are TRBV13 and TRBJ1-1; D gene uncertain. The CDR3 consists of 14 residues. The V gene's germline CDR1 is PRHDT and CDR2 FYEKMQ (reference sequence). This CDR3 is CASSTPTRNTEALF. The CDR3 DNA is TGTGCCAGCAGTACCCCTACTCGGAACACCGAAGCTCTCTTT.

At least ten counts were recorded for this clonotype. V usage is TRBV11-3 and J usage is TRBJ2-6; the D is unclear. Germline CDR1 reads SGHNT; CDR2 reads YENEEA. Trimming removed 0 bases at V and 0 bases at J, with 6 bases between. This CDR3 has 16 residues. The CDR3 DNA follows: TGTGCCAGCAGCTTAGATGGGGTCTCTGGGGCCAACGTCCTGACTTTC. This sequence encodes CASSLDGVSGANVLTF.

This clonotype was observed at least ten times. The chain employs TRBV7-9 and TRBJ2-7; D ambiguous. V dropped 0 bases and J dropped 0 bases, with 3 bases sitting between them. The CDR3 is made up of 13 amino acids. Germline CDR1 reads SEHNR; CDR2 reads FQNEAQ (reference sequence). CDR3 DNA: TGTGCCAGCAGCTTAGCAGACTCCTACGAGCAGTACTTC. Amino acid sequence: CASSLADSYEQYF.

This clonotype was detected many times. The rearrangement joins TRBV20-1 to TRBJ2-3; D may be TRBD1 (5 bases). The CDR3 sequence is 15 residues long. Per the germline V gene, CDR1 is DFQATT and CDR2 is SNEGSKA (reference sequence). The V end was cut by 3 bases, the J end by 0 bases, with 13 bases between. In DNA form, the CDR3 reads TGCAGTGCTAGGGGGCCAGGCGGCAGCACAGATACGCAGTATTTT. Protein product: CSARGPGGSTDTQYF.

This clonotype was observed many times. J is TRBJ2-1 and V is TRBV5-1; TRBD1 is a possible D gene (6 bases). CDR1 SGHRS and CDR2 YFSETQ come from the germline V gene. This CDR3 comprises 17 residues. V was shortened by 4 bases and J by 3 bases, with 20 bases between the two germline ends. The CDR3 coding sequence is TGCGCCAGCAGCGCTAGGTTGGGGCAGGGGCGCTACAATGAGCAGTTCTTC. Its translation: CASSARLGQGRYNEQFF.

This clonotype was recorded many times. The V and J genes are TRBV6-2 or TRBV6-3 and TRBJ2-7; D is unresolved. The length of the CDR3 is 14 residues. Trimming pared 4 bases from V and 3 bases from J, leaving 13 bases between. Germline V gene sequence: CDR1 MNHEY, CDR2 SVGEGT. In DNA form, the CDR3 reads TGTGCCAGCAGTTCGCGGCCGACGGTCTACGAGCAGTACTTC. The encoded protein is CASSSRPTVYEQYF.

In regard to this clonotype: A much larger clone differs by one base, so this may be a read error. Here the CDR3 reads CASKQQGSGTGAFF. For the CDR3, the DNA is TGTGCCAGCAAGCAACAGGGTTCAGGAACTGGAGCTTTCTTT. The chain couples TRBV11-2 to TRBJ1-6; a possible D gene is TRBD1 (6 bases). The end of the DNA fits TRBJ1-1 better, so the J call may be wrong. The germline V gene has CDR1 SGHAT and CDR2 FQNNGV. This CDR3 has 14 amino acids.

There are many counts of this clonotype. The V and J genes are TRBV20-1 and TRBJ2-1; 8 bases fit TRBD2. Germline V gene sequence: CDR1 DFQATT, CDR2 SNEGSKA (reference sequence). The ends lost 1 base at V and 8 bases at J; junction bases unmatched: 7. This CDR3 contains 14 residues. CDR3 in amino acids: CSARAAGEWHEQFF. The DNA of the CDR3 is TGCAGTGCTAGAGCAGCGGGGGAATGGCATGAGCAGTTCTTC.